The TCR beta chain under discussion was sequenced for a study of regulatory T cells in long-lasting Graves disease (dated by TCRdb to the early 2020s). Background for the entire study: Patients with newly diagnosed Graves' disease had been on antithyroid drugs for under 3 months. This study used TCR sequencing and RNA sequencing of peripheral blood to compare persistent Graves' disease patients against newly diagnosed Graves' disease patients. The study was conducted in China and was registered as a clinical trial. TCR sequencing covered some 13 persistent and 20 newly diagnosed Graves' disease patients, about 35 samples in total. The full study reports these points: Peripheral blood alone was examined, since thyroid tissue, which constituted the primary lesion, could not be accessed. A larger number of public clonotypes was shared among persistent patients (2,741) than among newly diagnosed patients (roughly 930). Lower TCR Shannon entropy and fewer highly expanded clones were observed in persistent Graves' disease patients than in newly diagnosed patients, which suggested clonal expansion. Only the TCR beta chain was sequenced and analyzed. Persistent disease showed preferential use of TRBV28, TRBJ1-2 and TRBJ2-5, whereas newly diagnosed disease favored TRBV20-1 and TRBJ2-1. The authors acknowledged the small sample size as a limitation that may reduce accuracy.

Measured from the cysteine to the phenylalanine, the CDR3 is 14 residues long. The read is trimmed to its CDR3 DNA, 42 bases read in frame from base 1. V sheds 3 bases and J sheds 1 base, leaving 10 bases between their ends. CDR1 and CDR2 (DFQATT, SNEGSKA) derive from the germline V gene (reference sequence). A word on this clonotype: Its antigen is currently not known. Nothing much larger sits one base from this clone, and base qualities are not available.

The sample's time point label, decoded: newly diagnosed GD, antithyroid drugs for less than 3 months. For both TCR sequencing and RNA sequencing, RNA was extracted from PBMCs in TRIzol. Graves' disease was diagnosed according to American Thyroid Association guidelines. The patients came from an endocrinology department in Xi'an, China. From each patient, approximately 9.9 milliliters of peripheral blood was collected into an EDTA anticoagulant tube. Ficoll Paque Plus density gradient separation was used to isolate PBMCs, and no further T cell sorting was performed. An Agilent 2100 Bioanalyzer and agarose gel were used to check RNA quality, and a NanoDrop 2000 was used to measure RNA concentration. Libraries were built with multiplex PCR. Instrument on record: Illumina HiSeq 4000. iRepertoire HTBI primers and Arm-PCR amplification of CDR3 regions were used to construct TCR beta libraries. Before sequencing, the PCR products went through gel purification. The original pipeline was this. A total of 62 TRBV and some 15 TRBJ segments were identified across samples and were used for gene usage analysis of CDR3 amino acid clonotypes. Filtered high-quality paired reads were merged into contigs using COPE and FqMerger. Contigs were aligned with BLAST to IMGT TRBV, TRBD and TRBJ reference genes, and CDR3 was defined per IMGT. Highly expanded clones were defined as clonotypes with a frequency above 0.1%. Shannon entropy served as the measure of repertoire diversity, while the Gini coefficient captured V-J evenness. Public clonotypes were defined as clonotypes shared by more than one individual. In-frame beta chains were kept once TCRdb had trimmed the public reads at Q25 with fastp and called clones with MiXCR. Rows are unified per CDR3 protein, each entry keeping the most common DNA and genes. The V and J calls follow TCRdb's processing rather than the paper's. Here the sample has roughly 440,000 distinct CDR3 sequences; around 17% occur a single time. The ten largest make up approximately 22% of the sample.

These sequences were also reported in another study, on T cells in Graves' hyperthyroidism and ophthalmopathy. The second paper further reports: A patient counted as having stable Graves' hyperthyroidism if no progression to ophthalmopathy occurred over 18 months of follow-up. Hyperthyroidism patients were newly diagnosed, had a disease duration of under 2 months, and were aged 18 to 65 years. Any patient with an uncontrolled infection, another autoimmune disease, pregnancy or lactation was excluded. Diagnoses were established on the basis of clinical symptoms, serum thyroxine and TRAb, thyroid ultrasound, and orbital computed tomography. For the first round of RT-PCR on the TCR CDR3, the HTBI primer set was used together with the Qiagen OneStep RT-PCR kit. Most expanded thyroid clonotypes (frequency above 0.001) were also found in blood, which suggests that blood repertoires may mirror thyroid immune responses. A model built on a 13 V-J signature distinguished ophthalmopathy from stable hyperthyroidism, reaching roughly 88% sensitivity and around 81% specificity in cross-validation and 80%/75% in testing. In validation, the model predicted progression to ophthalmopathy a median of about 5.9 months before onset, with 70% to 71% sensitivity and 72.22% specificity. To identify TCR V-J signatures that set the groups apart, the researchers used a discovery cohort of more than 95 patients, made up of 40 to 45 with Graves' ophthalmopathy and about 60 with stable Graves' hyperthyroidism. Whether ophthalmopathy could be predicted prospectively was tested in an independent validation cohort made up of some 20 hyperthyroidism patients plus 17 patients who later progressed to ophthalmopathy. For training and testing, the 80 to 100 patients in the discovery cohort were randomly divided in a 7:3 ratio. The study also compared thyroid tissue and blood T-cell repertoires from several Graves' hyperthyroidism patients. Once sampling was done, hyperthyroidism patients were given methimazole at a starting dose of 30 mg daily, whereas ophthalmopathy patients were given high-dose intravenous methylprednisolone. The libraries were constructed in a second round of multiplex PCR and then size-selected and purified. Paired-end sequencing of the libraries was performed with 100 bp reads on an Illumina HiSeq2000. SOAPnuke was used to process the raw data, throwing out any read that contained adapters or uncalled bases, had a mean Phred below 15, or lacked an exact constant-primer or identifier match. High-quality paired reads were merged using COPE v1.2.5, and each unique nucleotide sequence was defined as a clonotype. Clonotypes were aligned to IMGT TRBV, TRBD and TRBJ reference segments using MiTCR v1.1. Only V-J combinations with frequency above 0.0001, covering roughly 99% of repertoires, were analysed. A TCS score was defined as the ratio between F50 (clonal expansion) and ExV (chaos), using BLOSUM62-based TCRdist between CDR3 peptides within each V-J. Welch's t-statistics and random forest reduced fewer than 550 V-J features to 13, which were used in a naive Bayes classifier (R e1071). Sample size was not statistically predetermined, and investigators were not blinded to group allocation. The paper describes TCR Vbeta CDR3 sequencing of 120 to 150 peripheral blood samples, made up of 43 ophthalmopathy patients, some 76 hyperthyroidism patients and 17 progressor patients.

Here the sequenced sample was peripheral blood mononuclear cells (PBMCs), taken at new diagnosis, from a patient treated with antithyroid drugs. This clonotype was sampled from a woman aged 18-30 years with Graves disease. Donor details come from another sample of the same person, matched by shared clones. This chain joins TRBV20-1 to TRBJ1-3, with TRBD1 as a weak D call on 5 bases. The CDR3 corresponds to CSASQGESGNTIYF. The DNA is as follows: TGCAGTGCTAGTCAAGGGGAGTCTGGAAACACCATATATTTT.